The clone carrying this T cell receptor (beta chain) was picked up one time. Germline loops: CDR1 SGHKS, CDR2 YYEKEE (reference sequence). The length of the CDR3 is 12 residues. Trimming shortened V by 4 bases and J by 9 bases, and 11 bases separated the two germline ends. Measured with immunoSEQ multiplex PCR; TCRdb has only the in-frame clones, and not every one. The repertoire holds more than 100,000 clones, with nearly 90% as singletons. The record originates from a study of blood T cell repertoires in COVID-19. This TCR was recovered from a man aged 50-60 years in a cohort sampled during active COVID-19. The chain employs TRBV5-5 and TRBJ1-5; D gene uncertain. Sequencing was carried out using peripheral blood. The CDR3 loop reads CASSTDSGPQHF. The CDR3 DNA reads as TGTGCCAGCAGCACCGATTCGGGGCCCCAGCATTTT.